Below are 27 T cell receptor beta chains sequenced from a single sample in a study of blood T cells in healthy people across ages. A J-beta primer mix and a sample-barcoded 5' primer were used in a second PCR of roughly 7 to 12 cycles. TCRdb ran MiXCR on the 5' RACE reads and lists one entry per CDR3 protein. The sample lists around 790,000 distinct CDR3 sequences, 44% seen once, with approximately 19% in the top ten. Sequenced material: blood. The receptors stem from a man in his sixties in good health.

The gene calls are TRBV9 and TRBJ2-1; unclear D gene. V was trimmed by 4 bases and J by 2 bases, leaving 13 bases between them. The germline V gene encodes CDR1 SGDLS and CDR2 YYNGEE. This CDR3 region has 15 residues. In DNA form, the CDR3 reads TGTGCCAGCAGCCCCCCCCAAACAACCTACAATGAGCAGTTCTTC. Protein: CASSPPQTTYNEQFF. Based on the CDR3 plus reference TRBV9 and TRBJ2-1, the full variable domain is DSGVTQTPKHLITATGQRVTLRCSPRSGDLSVYWYQQSLDQGLQFLIQYYNGEERAKGNILERFSAQQFPDLHSELNLSSLELGDSALYFCASSPPQTTYNEQFFGPGTRLTVL.

V gene TRBV5-5 combines with J gene TRBJ2-5; no clear D gene. The end of the DNA aligns better with TRBJ2-7, so the J call may be wrong. The CDR3 runs 13 residues. Germline V gives CDR1 SGHKS, CDR2 YYEKEE (reference sequence). The CDR3 region has the DNA TGTGCCAGCAGCTTCCCCCCCGGGTCCGAGCAGTACTTC. Translation: CASSFPPGSEQYF.

The genes are TRBV4-1 and TRBJ2-3; maybe TRBD2 (5 bases). Germline values: CDR1 MGHRA, CDR2 YSYEKL. There are 14 residues in the CDR3. The V and J ends lost 0 bases and 8 bases respectively, with 12 bases between them. The CDR3 region is CASSQDVRETTQYF. The CDR3 DNA follows: TGCGCCAGCAGCCAAGATGTTCGGGAAACTACGCAGTATTTT.

The rearrangement links TRBV11-2 to TRBJ2-7, with D tentatively TRBD1 (8 bases). Germline V gene sequence: CDR1 SGHAT, CDR2 FQNNGV. V was pared by 5 bases and J by 3 bases, with 14 bases between. The CDR3 spans 14 residues. CDR3 sequence: CASSPQGGNYEQYF. The CDR3 nucleotides read TGTGCCAGCAGCCCACAGGGGGGGAACTACGAGCAGTACTTC. Based on the CDR3 plus reference TRBV11-2 and TRBJ2-7, the full variable domain is EAGVAQSPRYKIIEKRQSVAFWCNPISGHATLYWYQQILGQGPKLLIQFQNNGVVDDSQLPKDRFSAERLKGVDSTLKIQPAKLEDSAVYLCASSPQGGNYEQYFGPGTRLTVT.

The chain employs TRBV28 and TRBJ2-5; 12 bases agree with TRBD2. Germline CDR1 reads MDHEN; CDR2 reads SYDVKM. This CDR3 comprises 15 residues. Trimming cost V 5 bases and J 4 bases; bases outside gene matches: 5. This CDR3 reads CASSPSGGDGETQYF. CDR3 nucleotide sequence: TGTGCCAGCAGTCCTAGCGGGGGGGATGGAGAGACCCAGTACTTC.

This clonotype was counted only a few times. The junction and the germline gene differ at one end; a read error may be behind it. This CDR3 is CATSGLSRSGKETQYF. CDR3 bases: TGTGCCACCAGTGGTTTGTCACGTTCGGGAAAAGAGACCCAGTACTTC. The chain has TRBV24-1 and TRBJ2-5; D might be TRBD2 (5 bases). Germline loops: CDR1 KGHDR, CDR2 SFDVKD. This CDR3 is built from 16 residues.

This clonotype has a handful of counts. CDR3 in amino acids: CSAWGGGEETQYF. The CDR3 bases are TGCAGTGCATGGGGAGGGGGCGAGGAGACCCAGTACTTC. J is TRBJ2-5 and V is TRBV20-1, with D possibly called TRBD1 or TRBD2 (7 bases each). Germline V gene data show CDR1 as DFQATT and CDR2 as SNEGSKA (reference sequence). V lost 6 bases and J 5 bases, leaving 16 bases between the germline ends. The CDR3 has 13 amino acids.

This chain joins TRBV6-2 or TRBV6-3 and TRBJ1-5, with a possible D match to TRBD1 (5 bases). The CDR3 extends over 14 amino acids. Germline V gives CDR1 MNHEY, CDR2 SVGEGT. The germline V and J ends were trimmed by 4 bases and 4 bases, with 11 bases remaining between them. The CDR3 here is CASSFPDRNQPQHF. For the CDR3, the DNA is TGTGCCAGCAGTTTCCCCGACAGAAATCAGCCCCAGCATTTT.

Comment on this clonotype: A much larger clone is a single base away; this may be a read error. The V gene is TRBV5-1, the J gene TRBJ2-7; tentatively, D is TRBD1 (6 bases). Gene TRBJ2-5 matches the end of the DNA better, so the J call may be wrong. CDR3 length equals 13 residues. The germline CDR1 and CDR2 sequences are SGHRS and YFSETQ. CDR3 coding DNA: TGCGCCTGCAGCACAGGGAGTGGGGAGACCCAGTACTTC. It is translated as CACSTGSGETQYF.

In its sample, this clonotype was seen a few times. This chain joins TRBV20-1 and TRBJ2-3; 13 bases are shared with TRBD2. V lost 5 bases, J lost 5 bases, and 4 bases stayed unmatched. The CDR3 loop spans 14 amino acids. Per germline, CDR1 DFQATT and CDR2 SNEGSKA (reference sequence). CDR3 coding DNA: TGCAGTGCTCGACTAGCGGGGGGAGGAGATACGCAGTATTTT. Amino acids: CSARLAGGGDTQYF.

In its sample, this clonotype was seen many times. This CDR3 reads CASSLALGSLHF. Written as DNA, the CDR3 is TGTGCCAGCAGCTTAGCGCTCGGGTCTCTCCACTTT. The chain is built from TRBV7-2 and TRBJ1-6, with D unresolved. The germline CDR1 and CDR2 sequences are SGHTA and FQGNSA. The CDR3 spans 12 residues. V was shortened by 0 bases and J by 16 bases, with 10 bases between the two germline ends.

The genes are TRBV18 and TRBJ2-4; 8 bases line up with TRBD2. Matching the DNA end better, TRBJ2-5 makes the J call doubtful. The germline V gene has CDR1 KGHSH and CDR2 LQKENI. The CDR3 sequence is 15 residues long. The CDR3 sequence: CASSPTSVPQETQYF. CDR3 coding DNA: TGTGCCAGCTCACCGACTAGCGTACCACAAGAGACCCAGTACTTC.

V usage is TRBV18 and J usage is TRBJ2-5; D ambiguous. The assigned J gene may be wrong: the sequence end matches TRBJ2-7 better. The CDR3 has 15 amino acids. The V gene's germline CDR1 is KGHSH and CDR2 LQKENI. CDR3 region: CASSPYVGPTYEQYF. The CDR3 bases are TGTGCCAGCTCACCCTACGTTGGGCCCACCTACGAGCAGTACTTC.

The J gene is TRBJ1-1, the V gene TRBV2, with 7 positions matching TRBD1. Germline V gene data show CDR1 as SNHLY and CDR2 as FYNNEI. This CDR3 has 13 amino acids. V dropped 9 bases and J dropped 1; count of bases not matched to a gene: 5. The CDR3 sequence is CASTDRTNTEAFF. CDR3 nucleotides: TGTGCCAGTACGGACAGGACGAACACTGAAGCTTTCTTT.

This clonotype has more than one count but fewer than ten. The chain couples TRBV7-9 to TRBJ1-5; D is ambiguous. Germline values: CDR1 SEHNR, CDR2 FQNEAQ (reference sequence). This CDR3 region has 16 residues. V was shortened by 5 bases and J by 0 bases, with 14 bases between the two germline ends. As DNA, the CDR3 is TGTGCCAGCAGCGCCACCAGAGACGGTAGCAATCAGCCCCAGCATTTT. It is translated as CASSATRDGSNQPQHF.

The chain employs TRBV7-9 and TRBJ1-3; TRBD1 matches at 8 bases. CDR3 length: 18 residues. J was trimmed by 1 base and V by 0 bases; bases with no gene match: 8. Germline V gene data show CDR1 as SEHNR and CDR2 as FQNEAQ (reference sequence). Here the CDR3 reads CASSLAVMDRDSGNTIYF. Here the CDR3 DNA reads TGTGCCAGCAGCTTAGCGGTTATGGACAGGGATTCTGGAAACACCATATATTTT. Variable domain in full (rest from reference TRBV7-9 and TRBJ1-3): DTGVSQNPRHKITKRGQNVTFRCDPISEHNRLYWYRQTLGQGPEFLTYFQNEAQLEKSRLLSDRFSAERPKGSFSTLEIQRTEQGDSAMYLCASSLAVMDRDSGNTIYFGEGSWLTVV.

This clonotype appeared a few times. The V call is TRBV5-1, the J call TRBJ2-7; D is ambiguous. This CDR3 has 14 amino acids. Deletions cut 3 bases from V and 3 bases from J, with 13 bases between. Germline V CDR1 and CDR2: SGHRS, YFSETQ. The DNA of the CDR3 is TGCGCCAGCAGCTCGGGTATGCCGGGCTACGAGCAGTACTTC. Translation gives CASSSGMPGYEQYF.

This clonotype is a singleton in its sample. Here the CDR3 reads CSVEVWTEQETQFF. The CDR3, as DNA: TGCAGCGTTGAAGTTTGGACAGAACAAGAGACCCAGTTCTTC. The V gene is TRBV29-1, the J gene TRBJ2-1; tentative D call: TRBD1 (6 bases). Trimming stripped 1 base from V and 13 bases from J, with 20 bases between. This CDR3 is built from 14 residues. CDR1 is SQVTM and CDR2 is ANQGSEA in the germline V gene.

A few counts support this clonotype. This chain joins TRBV6-1 and TRBJ2-1; the D gene is possibly TRBD2 (6 bases). Germline loops: CDR1 MNHNS, CDR2 SASEGT. The CDR3 has 15 amino acids. The germline V and J ends were trimmed by 2 bases and 9 bases, with 17 bases remaining between them. The CDR3 DNA reads as TGTGCCAGCAGTGAACGGGGACTTGACGGGACTGAGCAGTTCTTC. Protein: CASSERGLDGTEQFF.

The chain's CDR3 is CASVRDSNTEAFF. The CDR3, as DNA: TGTGCCAGCGTCCGGGACTCGAACACTGAAGCTTTCTTT. This chain links TRBV2 with TRBJ1-1; possibly TRBD1 for D (5 bases). V was pared by 8 bases and J by 1 base, with 11 bases between. Germline-derived CDR1 and CDR2 are SNHLY and FYNNEI. The length of the CDR3 is 13 residues. Based on the CDR3 plus reference TRBV2 and TRBJ1-1, the full variable domain is EPEVTQTPSHQVTQMGQEVILRCVPISNHLYFYWYRQILGQKVEFLVSFYNNEISEKSEIFDDQFSVERPDGSNFTLKIRSTKLEDSAMYFCASVRDSNTEAFFGQGTRLTVV.

V is TRBV6-2 or TRBV6-3 and J is TRBJ1-1, with D possibly matching TRBD1 (6 bases). V lost 7 bases and J lost 2, with 14 bases in between. This CDR3 is 14 amino acids long. Germline lookup yields CDR1 MNHEY and CDR2 SVGEGT. Here the CDR3 DNA reads TGTGCCAGCACCCGTCACAGGGAAAACACTGAAGCTTTCTTT. Amino acids: CASTRHRENTEAFF.

In regard to this clonotype: Since a much larger clone is just one base distant, this may be a read error. DNA of the CDR3: TGTGCCAGCAACCACCAAGAGACCCAGTACTTC. This encodes CASNHQETQYF. This rearrangement joins TRBV14 to TRBJ2-5; no definite D call. The CDR3 sequence is 11 residues long. Germline lookup yields CDR1 SGHDN and CDR2 FVKESK. Trimming removed 7 bases from V and 0 bases from J, with 3 bases in between. Drawing the rest from reference TRBV14 and TRBJ2-5, the complete variable domain is EAGVTQFPSHSVIEKGQTVTLRCDPISGHDNLYWYRRVMGKEIKFLLHFVKESKQDESGMPNNRFLAERTGGTYSTLKVQPAELEDSGVYFCASNHQETQYFGPGTRLLVL.

V and J are TRBV6-6 and TRBJ2-3; TRBD1 matches at 7 bases. Germline trimming cut 6 bases from V and 2 bases from J; bases unmatched to any gene: 11. The germline CDR1 and CDR2 sequences are MNHNY and SVGAGI (reference sequence). The CDR3 sequence is 16 residues long. CDR3 bases: TGTGCCAGCAGGTACAGGGGACCAACCTCCACAGATACGCAGTATTTT. Translation: CASRYRGPTSTDTQYF.

The chain links TRBV7-9 to TRBJ1-2; tentative D call: TRBD1 (5 bases). Per germline, CDR1 SEHNR and CDR2 FQNEAQ (reference sequence). The CDR3 spans 15 residues. V lost 10 bases, J lost 8 bases, and 26 bases lay in between. CDR3 bases: TGTGCCACACTACCACTGCGGGGGGACTGGTCGGGCTACACCTTC. This encodes CATLPLRGDWSGYTF.

There are a few counts of this clonotype. The V and J genes are TRBV20-1 and TRBJ2-3; TRBD1 matches at 9 bases. The germline V gene encodes CDR1 DFQATT and CDR2 SNEGSKA (reference sequence). This CDR3 is built from 18 residues. The ends lost 1 base at V and 0 bases at J; junction bases unmatched: 11. In DNA form, the CDR3 reads TGCAGTGCTAGAGTCCGGACAGGGGCCCTCGTTAGCACAGATACGCAGTATTTT. The encoded protein is CSARVRTGALVSTDTQYF.

The gene calls are TRBV19 and TRBJ2-1; D unresolved. Germline CDR1 reads LNHDA; CDR2 reads SQIVND (reference sequence). V was clipped by 4 bases and J by 4 bases, with 20 bases between them. The CDR3 consists of 17 residues. The CDR3 DNA reads as TGTGCCAGTAGTAGCGGCAGAAGCCCCATCAGGTACAATGAGCAGTTCTTC. It is translated as CASSSGRSPIRYNEQFF.

The chain recombines TRBV6-5 with TRBJ1-2, with TRBD1 identical over 7 bases. Germline V gene lookup returns CDR1 MNHEY and CDR2 SVGAGI. The CDR3 runs 14 residues. Unmatched junction bases numbered 6, after V lost 4 bases and J lost 4 bases. CDR3 residues: CASSSRDSRYGYTF. In nucleotides, the CDR3 is TGTGCCAGCAGTTCTCGGGACAGCCGCTATGGCTACACCTTC.